Following are 13 T cell receptor beta chains from one sample sequenced in a study of chemoradiotherapy in HPV16-positive cancers. Profiling relied on immunoSEQ multiplex PCR, and the TCRdb table lists in-frame clones only, not all of them. This sample yields 3,500 to 5,000 clones, of which 75% are seen a single time; less than 20% belongs to the top ten. Sampling was conducted from a patient who underwent chemoradiotherapy. The receptor set was obtained from a human donor with HPV-associated anogenital cancer.

In this sample, this clone turned up once. The chain recombines TRBV7-9 with TRBJ2-7; D might be TRBD1 (5 bases). The length of the CDR3 is 14 residues. Trimming cost V 1 base and J 5 bases, with 12 bases left between them. Germline CDR1 is SEHNR and CDR2 is FQNEAQ (reference sequence). CDR3 coding DNA: TGTGCCAGCAGCTTAGTAGACAGCCGGGACGAGCAGTACTTC. Protein: CASSLVDSRDEQYF.

This clone was counted once. The CDR3 DNA is TGTGCCACACGGTGGGGGGCATCGAACACTGAAGCTTTCTTT. This sequence encodes CATRWGASNTEAFF. This chain joins TRBV15 and TRBJ1-1; TRBD1 is a possible D gene (6 bases). V was clipped by 9 bases and J by 1 base, with 15 bases between them. The CDR3 contains 14 residues. The V gene's germline CDR1 is LNHNV and CDR2 YYDKDF (reference sequence).

The V and J genes are TRBV4-3 and TRBJ2-1; D is ambiguous. V was clipped by 0 bases and J by 0 bases, with 15 bases between them. Germline loops: CDR1 LGHNA, CDR2 YSLEER. The CDR3 has 18 residues. CDR3: CASSQEVADADSYNEQFF. The CDR3 coding sequence is TGCGCCAGCAGCCAAGAAGTCGCAGATGCGGACTCCTACAATGAGCAGTTCTTC.

The rearrangement links TRBV6-4 to TRBJ2-1; D is uncertain. CDR1 is MRHNA, CDR2 SNTAGT, per germline. V shed 1 base and J shed 9 bases, with 16 bases lying between them. The CDR3 sequence is 15 residues long. This CDR3 reads CASSDYSVSLGEQFF. In nucleotides, the CDR3 is TGTGCCAGCAGTGACTATTCGGTGTCATTGGGTGAGCAGTTCTTC.

CDR3 protein: CASSLQVNYGYTF. Here the CDR3 DNA reads TGTGCCAGCAGCTTACAGGTGAACTATGGCTACACCTTC. The genes are TRBV7-2 and TRBJ1-2; unclear D gene. V lost 2 bases to trimming and J lost 2 bases, with 6 bases between them. This CDR3 is 13 amino acids long. Germline V gives CDR1 SGHTA, CDR2 FQGNSA.

V and J are TRBV14 and TRBJ2-7; 8 positions agree with TRBD1. Germline V gene sequence: CDR1 SGHDN, CDR2 FVKESK. The CDR3 covers 15 residues. The V gene end was trimmed by 3 bases and the J gene end by 5 bases; junction bases not matched to a gene: 9. The DNA for the CDR3 is TGTGCCAGCAGCCACTTTCTGGGACAGGCCCACGAGCAGTACTTC. Protein sequence: CASSHFLGQAHEQYF.

DNA for the CDR3: TGCAGCGTTGAAGATGGGCACTTCTATGGCTACACCTTC. Translation: CSVEDGHFYGYTF. The J gene is TRBJ1-2, the V gene TRBV29-1; D gene unclear. CDR3 length equals 13 residues. Trimming cost V 0 bases and J 4 bases, with 9 bases left between them. Germline V gene data show CDR1 as SQVTM and CDR2 as ANQGSEA.

This CDR3 reads CASSAGESGELFF. The CDR3, as DNA: TGTGCCAGCAGTGCCGGGGAATCCGGGGAGCTGTTTTTT. The rearrangement uses TRBV6-4 and TRBJ2-2; D is possibly TRBD2 (5 bases). The CDR3 covers 13 residues. CDR1 is MRHNA and CDR2 is SNTAGT in the germline V gene. Trimming took 4 bases from V and 6 from J, leaving 9 bases between them.

This sequence joins TRBV29-1 and TRBJ2-7; D is perhaps TRBD1 or TRBD2 (5 bases each). The CDR3 totals 13 residues. Per germline, CDR1 SQVTM and CDR2 ANQGSEA. Deletions cut 6 bases from V and 6 bases from J, with 18 bases between. The CDR3 DNA sequence: TGCAGCGTGATTCGGGACGACCTAGGCGAGCAGTACTTC. Amino acids: CSVIRDDLGEQYF.

The V call is TRBV5-1, the J call TRBJ2-2; a weak D match, TRBD1 (6 bases). V was cut by 4 bases and J by 1 base, with 11 bases left in between. The germline CDR1 and CDR2 sequences are SGHRS and YFSETQ. The CDR3 runs 15 residues. The CDR3 DNA reads TGCGCCAGCAGCCCTTGGGGACAGAACACCGGGGAGCTGTTTTTT. The encoded protein is CASSPWGQNTGELFF.

The table lists this clone with a count of one. The chain recombines TRBV6-5 with TRBJ1-3, with unresolved D. The germline V gene encodes CDR1 MNHEY and CDR2 SVGAGI. The CDR3 runs 14 residues. V gave up 5 bases and J gave up 5 bases, with 13 bases separating them. CDR3 region: CASSTSNGRNTIYF. The CDR3 DNA reads as TGTGCCAGCAGTACCAGCAATGGTCGAAACACCATATATTTT.

The V gene is TRBV6-5, the J gene TRBJ2-1; D possibly corresponds to TRBD1 (6 bases). The ends were cut back, 6 bases at V and 2 bases at J, with 11 bases in the middle. This CDR3 has 14 amino acids. The V gene's germline CDR1 is MNHEY and CDR2 SVGAGI. The CDR3 DNA is TGTGCCAGCAGCGGACAGCAACCCTACAATGAGCAGTTCTTC. As protein: CASSGQQPYNEQFF.

The genes are TRBV5-5 and TRBJ2-1; 9 bases line up with TRBD1. The V gene's germline CDR1 is SGHKS and CDR2 YYEKEE (reference sequence). The ends lost 4 bases at V and 5 bases at J; junction bases unmatched: 1. This CDR3 has 13 residues. In DNA, the CDR3 is TGTGCCAGCAGCCGGACAGGGGACAATGAGCAGTTCTTC. Residues: CASSRTGDNEQFF.